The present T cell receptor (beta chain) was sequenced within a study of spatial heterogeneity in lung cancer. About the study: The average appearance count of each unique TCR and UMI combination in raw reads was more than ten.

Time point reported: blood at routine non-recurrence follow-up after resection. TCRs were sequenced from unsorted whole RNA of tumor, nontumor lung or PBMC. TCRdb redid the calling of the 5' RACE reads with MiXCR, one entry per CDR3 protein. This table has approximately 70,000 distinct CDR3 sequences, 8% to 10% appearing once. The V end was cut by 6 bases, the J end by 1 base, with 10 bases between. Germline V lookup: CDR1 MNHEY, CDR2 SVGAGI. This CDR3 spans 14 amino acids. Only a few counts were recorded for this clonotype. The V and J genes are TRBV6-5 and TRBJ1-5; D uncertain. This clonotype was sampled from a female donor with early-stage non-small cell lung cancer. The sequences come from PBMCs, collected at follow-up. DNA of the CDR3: TGTGCCAGCAGGGGGAGGTCAAGCAATCAGCCCCAGCATTTT. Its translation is CASRGRSSNQPQHF.